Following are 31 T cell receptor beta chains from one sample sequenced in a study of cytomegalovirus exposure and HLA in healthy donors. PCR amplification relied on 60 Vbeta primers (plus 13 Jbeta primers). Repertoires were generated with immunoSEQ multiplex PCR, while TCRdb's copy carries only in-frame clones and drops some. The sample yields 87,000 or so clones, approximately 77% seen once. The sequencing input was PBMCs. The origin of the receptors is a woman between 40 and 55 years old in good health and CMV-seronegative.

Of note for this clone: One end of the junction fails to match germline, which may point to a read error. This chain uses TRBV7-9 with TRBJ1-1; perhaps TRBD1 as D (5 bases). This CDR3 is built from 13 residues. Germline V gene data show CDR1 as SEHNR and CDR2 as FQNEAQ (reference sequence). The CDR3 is CTSSFQGNTEAFF. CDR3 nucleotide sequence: TGTACCAGCAGCTTCCAGGGGAACACTGAAGCTTTCTTT.

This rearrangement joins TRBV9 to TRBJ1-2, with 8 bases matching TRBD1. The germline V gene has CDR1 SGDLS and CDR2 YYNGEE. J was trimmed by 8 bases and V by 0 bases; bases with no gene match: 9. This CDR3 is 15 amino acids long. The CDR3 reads CASSVGDTGGEGYTF. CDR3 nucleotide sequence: TGTGCCAGCAGCGTAGGTGATACAGGGGGTGAGGGCTACACCTTC.

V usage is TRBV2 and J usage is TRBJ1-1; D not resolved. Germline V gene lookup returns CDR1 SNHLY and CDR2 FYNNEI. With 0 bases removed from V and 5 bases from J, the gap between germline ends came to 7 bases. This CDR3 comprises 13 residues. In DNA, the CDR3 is TGTGCCAGCAGTGAAGCGGGGAGGACTGAAGCTTTCTTT. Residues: CASSEAGRTEAFF.

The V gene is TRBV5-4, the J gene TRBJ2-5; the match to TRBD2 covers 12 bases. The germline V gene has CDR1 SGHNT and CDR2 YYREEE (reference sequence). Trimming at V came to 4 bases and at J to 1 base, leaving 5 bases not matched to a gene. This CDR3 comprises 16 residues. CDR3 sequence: CASSPGLAGPQETQYF. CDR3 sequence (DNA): TGTGCCAGCAGCCCGGGACTAGCGGGCCCCCAAGAGACCCAGTACTTC.

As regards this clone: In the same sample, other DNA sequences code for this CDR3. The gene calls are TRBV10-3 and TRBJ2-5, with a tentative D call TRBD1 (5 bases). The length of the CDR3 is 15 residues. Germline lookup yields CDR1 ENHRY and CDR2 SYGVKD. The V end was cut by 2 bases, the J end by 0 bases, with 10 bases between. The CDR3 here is CAISEPTVYQETQYF. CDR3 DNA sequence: TGTGCCATCAGTGAGCCGACAGTTTACCAAGAGACCCAGTACTTC.

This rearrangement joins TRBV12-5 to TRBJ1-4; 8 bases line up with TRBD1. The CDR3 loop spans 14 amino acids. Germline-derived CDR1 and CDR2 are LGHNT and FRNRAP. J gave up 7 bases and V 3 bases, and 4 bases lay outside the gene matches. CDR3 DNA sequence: TGTGCTAGTGGTTTCGGACAGGGCAGTGAAAAACTGTTTTTT. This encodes CASGFGQGSEKLFF.

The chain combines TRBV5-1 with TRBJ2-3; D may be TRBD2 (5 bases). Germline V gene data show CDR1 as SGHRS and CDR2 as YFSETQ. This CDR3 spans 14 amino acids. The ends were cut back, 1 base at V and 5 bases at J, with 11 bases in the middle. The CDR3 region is CASSLQASLDTQYF. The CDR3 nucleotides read TGCGCCAGCAGCTTGCAGGCTAGCCTAGATACGCAGTATTTT.

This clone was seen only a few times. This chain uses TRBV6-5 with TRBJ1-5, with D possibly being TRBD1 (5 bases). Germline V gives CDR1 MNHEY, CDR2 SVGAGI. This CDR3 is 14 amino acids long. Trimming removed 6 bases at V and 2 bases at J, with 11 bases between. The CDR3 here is CASRIGGGNQPQHF. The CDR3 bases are TGTGCCAGCAGAATCGGAGGGGGCAATCAGCCCCAGCATTTT.

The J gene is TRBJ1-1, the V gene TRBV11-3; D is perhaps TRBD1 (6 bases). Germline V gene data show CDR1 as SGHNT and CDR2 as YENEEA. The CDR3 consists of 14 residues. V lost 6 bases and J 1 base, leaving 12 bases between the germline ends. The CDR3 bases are TGTGCCAGCAGTTCGGACAGAAAGAACACTGAAGCTTTCTTT. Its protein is CASSSDRKNTEAFF. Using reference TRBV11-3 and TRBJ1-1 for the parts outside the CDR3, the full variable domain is EAGVVQSPRYKIIEKKQPVAFWCNPISGHNTLYWYLQNLGQGPELLIRYENEEAVDDSQLPKDRFSAERLKGVDSTLKIQPAELGDSAVYLCASSSDRKNTEAFFGQGTRLTVV.

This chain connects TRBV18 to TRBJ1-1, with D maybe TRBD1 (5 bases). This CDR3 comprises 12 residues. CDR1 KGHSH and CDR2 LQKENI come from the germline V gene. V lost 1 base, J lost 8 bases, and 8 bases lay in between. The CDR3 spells CASSPRGEEAFF. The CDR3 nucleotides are TGTGCCAGCTCACCACGGGGGGAGGAAGCTTTCTTT.

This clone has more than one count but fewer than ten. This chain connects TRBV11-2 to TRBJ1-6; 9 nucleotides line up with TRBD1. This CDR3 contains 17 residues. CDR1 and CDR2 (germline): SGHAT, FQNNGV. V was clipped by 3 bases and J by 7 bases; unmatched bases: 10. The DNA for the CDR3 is TGTGCCAGCAGCTTCTACCGGGACAGGGCTTCAAATTCACCCCTCCACTTT. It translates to CASSFYRDRASNSPLHF.

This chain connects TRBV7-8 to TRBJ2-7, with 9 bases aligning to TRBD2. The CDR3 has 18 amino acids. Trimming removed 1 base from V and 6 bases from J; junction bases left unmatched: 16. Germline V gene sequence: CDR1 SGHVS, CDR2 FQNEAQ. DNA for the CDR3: TGTGCCAGCAGCTTAGGAAGGGGGAGCGGGGGGCAGGTCTCCGAGCAGTACTTC. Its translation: CASSLGRGSGGQVSEQYF.

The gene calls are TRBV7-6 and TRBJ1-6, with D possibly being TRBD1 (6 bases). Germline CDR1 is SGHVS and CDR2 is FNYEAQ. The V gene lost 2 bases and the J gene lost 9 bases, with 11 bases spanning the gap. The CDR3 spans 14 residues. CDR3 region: CASSLTGIGSPLHF. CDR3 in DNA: TGTGCCAGCAGCTTAACAGGGATAGGTTCACCCCTCCACTTT.

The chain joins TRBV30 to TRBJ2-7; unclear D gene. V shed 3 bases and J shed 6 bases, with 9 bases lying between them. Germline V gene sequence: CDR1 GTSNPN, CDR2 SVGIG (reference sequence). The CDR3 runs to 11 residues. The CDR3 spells CAWSASREQYF. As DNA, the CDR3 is TGTGCCTGGAGCGCTAGTCGCGAGCAGTACTTC. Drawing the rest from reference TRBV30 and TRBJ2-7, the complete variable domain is SQTIHQWPATLVQPVGSPLSLECTVEGTSNPNLYWYRQAAGRGLQLLFYSVGIGQISSEVPQNLSASRPQDRQFILSSKKLLLSDSGFYLCAWSASREQYFGPGTRLTVT.

The CDR3: CASNRGGRSYGYTF. The CDR3 DNA is TGTGCCAGCAATAGGGGGGGGCGCTCCTATGGCTACACCTTC. The chain has TRBV6-5 and TRBJ1-2, with TRBD1 as a possible D gene (6 bases). Per the germline V gene, CDR1 is MNHEY and CDR2 is SVGAGI. The CDR3 covers 14 residues. V dropped 7 bases and J dropped 4 bases, with 16 bases sitting between them.

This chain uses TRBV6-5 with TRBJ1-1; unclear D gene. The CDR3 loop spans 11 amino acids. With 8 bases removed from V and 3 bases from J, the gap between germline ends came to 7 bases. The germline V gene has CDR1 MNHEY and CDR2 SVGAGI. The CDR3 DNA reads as TGTGCCAGCCACGGGGACACTGAAGCTTTCTTT. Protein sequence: CASHGDTEAFF.

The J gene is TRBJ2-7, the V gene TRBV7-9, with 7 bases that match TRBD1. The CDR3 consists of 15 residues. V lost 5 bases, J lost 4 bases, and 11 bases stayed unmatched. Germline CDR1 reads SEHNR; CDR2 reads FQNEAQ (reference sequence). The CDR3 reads CASSPQDRERYEQYF. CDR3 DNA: TGTGCCAGCAGCCCCCAAGACAGGGAGAGGTACGAGCAGTACTTC.

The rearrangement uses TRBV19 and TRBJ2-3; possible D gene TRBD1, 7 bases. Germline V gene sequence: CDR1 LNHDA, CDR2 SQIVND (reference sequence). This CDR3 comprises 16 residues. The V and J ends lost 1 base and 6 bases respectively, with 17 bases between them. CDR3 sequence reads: CASSIGFGRGVDTQYF. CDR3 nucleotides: TGTGCCAGTAGTATAGGGTTCGGCAGGGGGGTCGATACGCAGTATTTT.

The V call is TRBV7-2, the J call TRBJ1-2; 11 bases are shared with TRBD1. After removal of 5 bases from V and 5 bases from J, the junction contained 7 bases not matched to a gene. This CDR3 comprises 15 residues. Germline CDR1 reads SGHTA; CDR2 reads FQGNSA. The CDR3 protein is CASSEGQGGYYGYTF. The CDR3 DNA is TGTGCCAGCAGCGAGGGACAGGGGGGATATTATGGCTACACCTTC.

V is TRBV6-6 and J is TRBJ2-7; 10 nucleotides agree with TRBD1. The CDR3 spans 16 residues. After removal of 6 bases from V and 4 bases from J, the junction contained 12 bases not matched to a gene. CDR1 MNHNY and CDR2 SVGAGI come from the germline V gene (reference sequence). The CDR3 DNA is TGTGCCAGCAGGAAGTCCGGGACAGGGGAGGGTTACGAGCAGTACTTC. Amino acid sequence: CASRKSGTGEGYEQYF.

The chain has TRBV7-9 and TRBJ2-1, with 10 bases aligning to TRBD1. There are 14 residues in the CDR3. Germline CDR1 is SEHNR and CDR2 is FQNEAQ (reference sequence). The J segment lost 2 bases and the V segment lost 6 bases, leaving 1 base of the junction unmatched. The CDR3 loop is CASRDRGTYNEQFF. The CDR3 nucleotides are TGTGCCAGCAGGGACAGGGGGACCTACAATGAGCAGTTCTTC.

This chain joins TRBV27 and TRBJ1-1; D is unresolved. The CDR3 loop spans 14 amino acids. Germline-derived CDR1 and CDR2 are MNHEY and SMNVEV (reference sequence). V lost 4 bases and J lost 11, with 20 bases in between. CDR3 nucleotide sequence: TGTGCCAGCAGTTCCCGAAAACCAGCTCTGAGGGCTTTCTTT. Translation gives CASSSRKPALRAFF.

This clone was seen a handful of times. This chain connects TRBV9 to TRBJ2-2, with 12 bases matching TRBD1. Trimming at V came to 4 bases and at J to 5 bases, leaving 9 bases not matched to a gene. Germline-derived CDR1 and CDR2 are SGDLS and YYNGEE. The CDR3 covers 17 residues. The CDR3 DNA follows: TGTGCCAGCAGCCGTCGGGGGGGACAGGGGGCAACCGGGGAGCTGTTTTTT. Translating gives CASSRRGGQGATGELFF.

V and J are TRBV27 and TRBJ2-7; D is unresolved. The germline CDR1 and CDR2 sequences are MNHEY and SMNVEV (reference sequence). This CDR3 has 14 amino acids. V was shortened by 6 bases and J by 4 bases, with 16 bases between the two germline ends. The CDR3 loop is CASSLAPTVYEQYF. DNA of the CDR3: TGTGCCAGCAGCCTTGCCCCCACAGTTTACGAGCAGTACTTC.

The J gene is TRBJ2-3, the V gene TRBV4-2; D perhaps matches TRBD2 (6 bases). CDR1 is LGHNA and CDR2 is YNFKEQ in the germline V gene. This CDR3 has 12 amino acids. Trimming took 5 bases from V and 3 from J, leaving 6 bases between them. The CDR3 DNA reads TGTGCCAGCAGCGCGGGGACAGATACGCAGTATTTT. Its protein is CASSAGTDTQYF.

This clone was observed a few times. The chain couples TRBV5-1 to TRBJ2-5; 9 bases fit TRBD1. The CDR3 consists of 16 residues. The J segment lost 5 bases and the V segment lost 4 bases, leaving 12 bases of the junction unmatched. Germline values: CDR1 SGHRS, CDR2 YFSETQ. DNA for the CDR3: TGCGCCAGCAGCGTCCACACAGGGGGCCCCCGGGAGACCCAGTACTTC. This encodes CASSVHTGGPRETQYF.

The CDR3 DNA sequence: TGTGCCAGCAGCTTAAGGAGGACCGAGCTTAACACTAACTATGGCTACACCTTC. Its protein product is CASSLRRTELNTNYGYTF. This chain links TRBV7-9 with TRBJ1-2; D gene uncertain. The germline V gene has CDR1 SEHNR and CDR2 FQNEAQ (reference sequence). The CDR3 loop spans 18 amino acids. Trimming cost V 2 bases and J 0 bases, with 19 bases left between them. The full variable domain, with the rest looked up from reference TRBV7-9 and TRBJ1-2, is DTGVSQNPRHKITKRGQNVTFRCDPISEHNRLYWYRQTLGQGPEFLTYFQNEAQLEKSRLLSDRFSAERPKGSFSTLEIQRTEQGDSAMYLCASSLRRTELNTNYGYTFGSGTRLTVV.

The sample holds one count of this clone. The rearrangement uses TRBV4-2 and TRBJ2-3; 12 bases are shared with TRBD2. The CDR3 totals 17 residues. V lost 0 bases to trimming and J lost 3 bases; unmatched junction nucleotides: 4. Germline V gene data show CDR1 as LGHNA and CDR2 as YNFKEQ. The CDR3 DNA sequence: TGTGCCAGCAGCCAAGATTGGACTAGCGGGGCGACAGATACGCAGTATTTT. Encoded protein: CASSQDWTSGATDTQYF.

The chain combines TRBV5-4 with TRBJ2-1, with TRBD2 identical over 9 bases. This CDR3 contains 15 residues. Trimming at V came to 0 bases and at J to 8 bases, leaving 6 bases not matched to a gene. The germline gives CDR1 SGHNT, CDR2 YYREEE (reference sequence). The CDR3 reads CASSLDAGGPHEQFF. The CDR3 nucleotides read TGTGCCAGCAGCTTGGATGCGGGGGGGCCCCATGAGCAGTTCTTC.

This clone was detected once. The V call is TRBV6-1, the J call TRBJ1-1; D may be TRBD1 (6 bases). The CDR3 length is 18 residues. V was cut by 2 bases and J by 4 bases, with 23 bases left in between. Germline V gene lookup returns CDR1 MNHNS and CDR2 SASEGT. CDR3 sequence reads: CASSEMSGDMTGGTEAFF. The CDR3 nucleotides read TGTGCCAGCAGTGAAATGTCAGGGGATATGACTGGTGGCACTGAAGCTTTCTTT.

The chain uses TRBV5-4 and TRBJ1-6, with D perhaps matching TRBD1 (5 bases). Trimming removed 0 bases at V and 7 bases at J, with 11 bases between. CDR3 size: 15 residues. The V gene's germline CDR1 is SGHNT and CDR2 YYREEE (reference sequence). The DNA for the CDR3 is TGTGCCAGCAGCTTGGGGGGCAGTAGCAATTCACCCCTCCACTTT. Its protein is CASSLGGSSNSPLHF.